This T cell receptor beta chain was sequenced for a study of cytomegalovirus exposure and HLA in healthy donors. Whole-study findings and limits: For presence/absence analyses, sequencing depth was assumed to be roughly uniform across donors.

This CDR3 is 11 amino acids long. V was clipped by 8 bases and J by 0 bases, with 4 bases between them. Germline V CDR1 and CDR2: SGHVS, FNYEAQ. Regarding this clone: What it binds is not known.

Primers for the PCR totalled 60 Vbeta and 13 Jbeta. The table came from immunoSEQ multiplex PCR; TCRdb's copy has only in-frame clones and leaves some out. The data show about 150,000 clones, 80% seen once. The V gene is TRBV7-6, the J gene TRBJ1-1; D not certain. Input material: PBMCs. The TCR originated in a male donor in good health and CMV-seronegative. DNA of the CDR3: TGTGCCAGCGGCATGAACACTGAAGCTTTCTTT. Protein sequence: CASGMNTEAFF.